These 3 T cell receptor beta chains were all obtained from the same sample, sequenced in a study of cytotoxic CD8 clonotypes in ibrutinib-treated CLL. Some clones are missing from TCRdb's copy, which holds only in-frame ones; the method was immunoSEQ multiplex PCR. The repertoire holds 150,000 or so clones, with about four fifths as singletons. The sample in question was PBMCs, obtained after 12 months of ibrutinib treatment. The receptors here all came from a human donor with chronic lymphocytic leukemia.

The chain carries TRBV5-6 and TRBJ2-5; 11 bases map to TRBD2. V shed 4 bases, J shed 5 bases, and the junction held 10 bases outside the gene matches. This CDR3 region has 16 residues. CDR1 is SGHDT, CDR2 YYEEEE, per germline. The CDR3 DNA follows: TGTGCCAGCAGCGTACCAACTAGCGGGAGCGGGGAGACCCAGTACTTC. It codes for CASSVPTSGSGETQYF.

The chain combines TRBV27 with TRBJ1-2, with D perhaps TRBD1 (5 bases). Looked up from germline, CDR1 is MNHEY and CDR2 is SMNVEV (reference sequence). V gave up 3 bases and J gave up 3 bases, with 8 bases separating them. The CDR3 spans 13 residues. CDR3 DNA sequence: TGTGCCAGCAGTTTTCAGGGCTACTATGGCTACACCTTC. It encodes CASSFQGYYGYTF.

The chain employs TRBV4-3 and TRBJ2-3; 10 nucleotides agree with TRBD2. The CDR3 runs 17 residues. V shed 0 bases and J 4 bases; nucleotides not matched to a gene: 7. Germline loops: CDR1 LGHNA, CDR2 YSLEER. The CDR3 sequence: CASSQDLLAGVSDTQYF. The CDR3 DNA sequence: TGCGCCAGCAGCCAAGACTTGCTAGCGGGAGTGTCAGATACGCAGTATTTT.